This TCR beta chain was captured by sequencing in a study of T-cell reconstitution after alpha-beta-depleted transplantation in children. This CDR3 has 15 residues. V was pared by 5 bases and J by 1 base, with 14 bases between. The V gene's germline CDR1 is SEHNR and CDR2 FQNEAQ (reference sequence). This clonotype was counted ten times or more. A library of TCRbeta sequences, prepared with unique molecular identifiers, was generated. One entry per CDR3 protein results from TCRdb running MiXCR on the PCR reads. This sample yields 190,000 or so distinct CDR3 sequences, of which about 6.4% are seen a single time; 3% belongs to the top ten.

This clonotype originated in a human donor who donated a stem cell graft to a child with Wiskott-Aldrich syndrome. The material was PBMCs from the stem cell graft donor, obtained from the stem cell graft. The J gene is TRBJ1-1, the V gene TRBV7-9; no clear D. The CDR3 spells CASSHLPSGNTEAFF. For the CDR3, the DNA is TGTGCCAGCAGCCATCTCCCCTCGGGGAACACTGAAGCTTTCTTT.